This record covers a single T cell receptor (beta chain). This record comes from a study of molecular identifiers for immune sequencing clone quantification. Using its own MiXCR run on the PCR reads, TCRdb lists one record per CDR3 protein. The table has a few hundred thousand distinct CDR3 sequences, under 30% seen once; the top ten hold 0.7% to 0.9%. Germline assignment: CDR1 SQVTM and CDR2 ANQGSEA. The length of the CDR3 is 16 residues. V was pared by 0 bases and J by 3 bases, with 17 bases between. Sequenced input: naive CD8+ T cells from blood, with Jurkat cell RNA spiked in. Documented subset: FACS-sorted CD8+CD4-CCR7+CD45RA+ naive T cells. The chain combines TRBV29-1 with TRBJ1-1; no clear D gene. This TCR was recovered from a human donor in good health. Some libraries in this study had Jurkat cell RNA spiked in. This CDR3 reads CSVEDVGMETDTEAFF. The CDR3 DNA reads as TGCAGCGTTGAAGATGTCGGCATGGAGACGGACACTGAAGCTTTCTTT.